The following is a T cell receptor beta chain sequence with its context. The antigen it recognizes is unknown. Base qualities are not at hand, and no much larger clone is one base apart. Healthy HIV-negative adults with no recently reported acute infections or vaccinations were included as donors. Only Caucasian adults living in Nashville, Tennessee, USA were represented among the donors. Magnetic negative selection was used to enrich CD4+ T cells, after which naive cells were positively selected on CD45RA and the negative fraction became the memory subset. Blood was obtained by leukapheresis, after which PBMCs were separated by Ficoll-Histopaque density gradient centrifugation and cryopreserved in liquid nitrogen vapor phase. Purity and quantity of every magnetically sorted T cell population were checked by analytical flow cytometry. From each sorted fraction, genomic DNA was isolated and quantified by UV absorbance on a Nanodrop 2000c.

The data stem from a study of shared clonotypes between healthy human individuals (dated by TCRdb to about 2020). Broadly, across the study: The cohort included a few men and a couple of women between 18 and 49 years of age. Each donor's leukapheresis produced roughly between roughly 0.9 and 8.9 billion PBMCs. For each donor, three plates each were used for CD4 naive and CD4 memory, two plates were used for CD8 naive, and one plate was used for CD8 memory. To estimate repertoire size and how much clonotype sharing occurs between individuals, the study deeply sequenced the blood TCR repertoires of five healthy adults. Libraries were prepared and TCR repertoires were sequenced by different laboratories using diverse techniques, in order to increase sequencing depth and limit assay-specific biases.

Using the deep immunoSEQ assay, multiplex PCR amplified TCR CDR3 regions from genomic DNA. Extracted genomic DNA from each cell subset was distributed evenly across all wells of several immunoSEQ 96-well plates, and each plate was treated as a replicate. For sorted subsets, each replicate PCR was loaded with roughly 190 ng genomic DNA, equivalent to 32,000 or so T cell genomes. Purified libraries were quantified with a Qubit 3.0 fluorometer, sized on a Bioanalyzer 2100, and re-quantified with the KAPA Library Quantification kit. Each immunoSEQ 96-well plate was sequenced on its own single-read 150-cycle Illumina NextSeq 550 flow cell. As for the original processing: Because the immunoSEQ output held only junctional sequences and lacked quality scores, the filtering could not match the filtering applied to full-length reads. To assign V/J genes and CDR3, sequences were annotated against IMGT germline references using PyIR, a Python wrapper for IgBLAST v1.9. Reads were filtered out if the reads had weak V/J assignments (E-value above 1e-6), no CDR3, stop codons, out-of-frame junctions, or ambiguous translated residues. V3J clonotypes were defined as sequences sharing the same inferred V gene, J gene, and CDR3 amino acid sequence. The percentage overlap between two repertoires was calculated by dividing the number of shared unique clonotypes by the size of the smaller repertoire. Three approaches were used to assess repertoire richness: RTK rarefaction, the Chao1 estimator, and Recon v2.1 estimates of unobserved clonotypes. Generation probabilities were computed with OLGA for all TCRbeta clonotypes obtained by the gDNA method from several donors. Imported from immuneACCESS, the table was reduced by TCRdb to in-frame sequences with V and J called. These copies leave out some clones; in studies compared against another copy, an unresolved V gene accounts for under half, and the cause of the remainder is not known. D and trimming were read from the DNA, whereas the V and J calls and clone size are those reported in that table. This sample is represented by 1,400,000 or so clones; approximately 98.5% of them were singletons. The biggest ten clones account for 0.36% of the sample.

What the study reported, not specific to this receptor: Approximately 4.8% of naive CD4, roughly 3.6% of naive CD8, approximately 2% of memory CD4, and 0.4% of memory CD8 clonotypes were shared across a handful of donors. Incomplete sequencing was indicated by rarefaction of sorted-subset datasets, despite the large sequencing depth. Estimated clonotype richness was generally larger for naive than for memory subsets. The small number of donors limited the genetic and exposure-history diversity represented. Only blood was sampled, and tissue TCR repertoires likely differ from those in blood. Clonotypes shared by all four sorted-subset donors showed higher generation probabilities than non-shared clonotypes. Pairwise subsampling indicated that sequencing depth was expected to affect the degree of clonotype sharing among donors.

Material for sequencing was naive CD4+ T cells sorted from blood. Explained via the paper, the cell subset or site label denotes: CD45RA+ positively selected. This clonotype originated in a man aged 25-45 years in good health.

Read as DNA, the sequence is TGTGCCAGCAGCCCTCCCCGCCTCGGAAGCTCCTACAATGAGCAGTTCTTC. Protein translation: CASSPPRLGSSYNEQFF. The rearrangement joined TRBV14 to TRBJ2-1; the D gene cannot be named for sure. For CDR1 and CDR2, the germline V gene lists SGHDN and FVKESK. The V end loses 4 bases and the J end loses 0 bases, and a stretch of 16 bases separates them. The CDR3 sequence holds 17 residues, the cysteine and phenylalanine included. The entry retains the CDR3 DNA only, 51 bases that are in frame from base 1.